This TCR beta chain derives from a study of neoadjuvant anti-PD-1 for oral cavity cancer. Time point indicated: after neoadjuvant nivolumab, at surgical resection. TCRdb's copy holds only in-frame clones and misses some; the assay was immunoSEQ multiplex PCR. The sample includes more than 11,000 clones, about two thirds of them seen just once. The CDR3 totals 15 residues. The J segment lost 4 bases and the V segment lost 2 bases, leaving 6 bases of the junction unmatched. The germline gives CDR1 LNHNV, CDR2 YYDKDF (reference sequence). The chain recombines TRBV15 with TRBJ1-2, with TRBD1 matching 8 bases. The TCR comes from a person aged 35 to 85 with oral cavity squamous cell carcinoma. The starting material was PBMCs, obtained after nivolumab (anti-PD-1) treatment. The CDR3 loop is CATSRPRGLVYGYTF. For the CDR3, the DNA is TGTGCCACCAGCAGACCCAGGGGGCTGGTCTATGGCTACACCTTC.